The clone carrying this TCR beta chain occurred once. Its antigen remains unidentified. This record comes from a study of shared clonotypes between healthy human individuals. Overall study results and limits: Among non-shared clonotypes, generation probabilities were lower than among those shared by all four donors.

Clones were read by immunoSEQ multiplex PCR, and TCRdb kept only the in-frame ones, dropping some. The data contain about 1 million clones, under 80% of them singletons. The investigators split CD4+ cells into a CD45RA+ naive subset and a CD45RA-negative memory subset. Sequencing was performed on memory CD4+ T cells sorted from blood. Regarding subset: CD45RA-negative fraction. The receptor was derived from a man between 18 and 29 years old in good health.

The CDR3 DNA is TGTGCCACCTCGGACAGTCTACCCCAAGAGACCCAGTACTTC. It yields the protein CATSDSLPQETQYF. The gene calls are TRBV2 and TRBJ2-5, with D tentatively TRBD1 (6 bases). Germline CDR1 reads SNHLY; CDR2 reads FYNNEI. Trimming pared 10 bases from V and 1 base from J, leaving 16 bases between. The CDR3 consists of 14 residues.